These 25 T cell receptor beta chains originate from one sample sequenced in a study of shared clonotypes between healthy human individuals. Method: immunoSEQ multiplex PCR; TCRdb's copy keeps in-frame clones and lacks some. The table lists hundreds of thousands of clones, 90% to 96% of them singletons. The sample consisted of naive CD4+ T cells sorted from blood. The subset is: CD45RA+ positively selected. All receptors derive from a woman in her 30s in good health.

This chain uses TRBV5-1 with TRBJ1-1, with D perhaps matching TRBD1 (6 bases). The germline V and J ends were trimmed by 2 bases and 3 bases, with 8 bases remaining between them. Per germline, CDR1 SGHRS and CDR2 YFSETQ. The CDR3 contains 13 residues. The CDR3 sequence: CASSFRGHTEAFF. CDR3 coding DNA: TGCGCCAGCAGCTTCAGGGGACACACTGAAGCTTTCTTT.

This chain joins TRBV7-9 and TRBJ2-2, with D unresolved. Trimming took 2 bases from V and 0 from J, leaving 13 bases between them. The germline gives CDR1 SEHNR, CDR2 FQNEAQ (reference sequence). The CDR3 has 17 amino acids. The CDR3 DNA sequence: TGTGCCAGCAGCTTAAATCCGGTCGTCGCGAACACCGGGGAGCTGTTTTTT. Translating gives CASSLNPVVANTGELFF.

CDR3 nucleotides: TGTGCCAGCAGCGCCCTCGGGATAAGAACCGGGGAGCTGTTTTTT. Translating it yields CASSALGIRTGELFF. V gene TRBV6-1 combines with J gene TRBJ2-2, with a possible D match to TRBD2 (5 bases). Trimming pared 6 bases from V and 5 bases from J, leaving 16 bases between. The CDR3 is 15 residues long. In germline, CDR1 is MNHNS, CDR2 SASEGT.

This clone was seen a handful of times. The V gene is TRBV4-1, the J gene TRBJ2-7, with D possibly TRBD2 on 5 matching bases. Germline V gives CDR1 MGHRA, CDR2 YSYEKL. V lost 2 bases and J 3 bases, leaving 14 bases between the germline ends. The CDR3 has 15 amino acids. CDR3 amino acids: CASSQTGNGGYEQYF. CDR3 coding DNA: TGCGCCAGCAGCCAAACGGGGAACGGCGGCTACGAGCAGTACTTC.

V is TRBV7-9 and J is TRBJ1-1; D is uncertain. Per the germline V gene, CDR1 is SEHNR and CDR2 is FQNEAQ (reference sequence). Trimming shortened V by 3 bases and J by 0 bases, and 5 bases separated the two germline ends. The CDR3 is 13 residues long. CDR3 region: CASSFGMNTEAFF. DNA of the CDR3: TGTGCCAGCAGCTTTGGTATGAACACTGAAGCTTTCTTT.

The V call is TRBV10-1, the J call TRBJ2-2, with 9 bases fitting TRBD1. This CDR3 spans 15 amino acids. Germline V gives CDR1 WNHNN, CDR2 SYGVQD (reference sequence). The ends lost 6 bases at V and 7 bases at J; junction bases unmatched: 9. The CDR3 is CASSTGQGYDGELFF. CDR3 nucleotide sequence: TGCGCCAGCAGCACCGGACAGGGGTATGACGGGGAGCTGTTTTTT.

The CDR3 sequence: CASSETGNTEAFF. CDR3 nucleotide sequence: TGTGCCAGCAGTGAGACCGGTAACACTGAAGCTTTCTTT. The chain has TRBV28 and TRBJ1-1; D gene unclear. V lost 5 bases, J lost 2 bases, and 9 bases lay in between. The CDR3 covers 13 residues. Germline CDR1 reads MDHEN; CDR2 reads SYDVKM.

V is TRBV11-2 and J is TRBJ1-1; possible D gene TRBD1, 6 bases. Germline CDR1 and CDR2: SGHAT and FQNNGV. The CDR3 has 14 amino acids. Deletions cut 6 bases from V and 0 bases from J, with 11 bases between. CDR3 nucleotides: TGTGCCAGCAGTATAGGGGGAGTGAACACTGAAGCTTTCTTT. It codes for CASSIGGVNTEAFF.

The chain carries TRBV5-5 and TRBJ1-1, with a weak D call TRBD1 (5 bases). Germline-derived CDR1 and CDR2 are SGHKS and YYEKEE (reference sequence). The CDR3 is 15 amino acids. V was pared by 1 base and J by 1 base, with 11 bases between. CDR3 nucleotide sequence: TGTGCCAGCAGCTTGCTTCAGGGAGAGAACACTGAAGCTTTCTTT. It encodes CASSLLQGENTEAFF.

This sequence joins TRBV15 and TRBJ1-5; D not resolved. Deletions cut 0 bases from V and 6 bases from J, with 18 bases between. CDR1 and CDR2 from the germline V gene are LNHNV and YYDKDF (reference sequence). The CDR3 has 17 amino acids. The CDR3: CATSREPSVRDSQPQHF. As DNA, the CDR3 is TGTGCCACCAGCAGAGAACCCAGTGTTAGGGATTCTCAGCCCCAGCATTTT.

This clone has only one observation. Other nucleotide sequences in the sample specify the same CDR3. V usage is TRBV5-4 and J usage is TRBJ2-5; D is unclear. The germline V and J ends were trimmed by 3 bases and 2 bases, with 2 bases remaining between them. The CDR3 is 11 residues long. Germline values: CDR1 SGHNT, CDR2 YYREEE (reference sequence). CDR3 sequence (DNA): TGTGCCAGCAGCTATCAAGAGACCCAGTACTTC. Translation gives CASSYQETQYF.

In this sample, this clone turned up once. V is TRBV7-9 and J is TRBJ1-4; tentatively, D is TRBD1 (5 bases). Germline lookup yields CDR1 SEHNR and CDR2 FQNEAQ (reference sequence). The length of the CDR3 is 15 residues. V was shortened by 1 base and J by 8 bases, with 14 bases between the two germline ends. In nucleotides, the CDR3 is TGTGCCAGCAGCTTAGGGGACGGTGGAATGGAAAAACTGTTTTTT. Translation: CASSLGDGGMEKLFF.

The V and J genes are TRBV5-1 and TRBJ2-5, with 9 nucleotides matching TRBD2. The CDR3 contains 13 residues. The V gene end was trimmed by 7 bases and the J gene end by 2 bases; junction bases not matched to a gene: 3. From germline, CDR1 is SGHRS and CDR2 YFSETQ. The CDR3 sequence: CASGLAKQETQYF. In nucleotides, the CDR3 is TGCGCCAGCGGACTAGCGAAACAAGAGACCCAGTACTTC. Full variable domain (outside the CDR3, taken from reference TRBV5-1 and TRBJ2-5): KAGVTQTPRYLIKTRGQQVTLSCSPISGHRSVSWYQQTPGQGLQFLFEYFSETQRNKGNFPGRFSGRQFSNSRSEMNVSTLELGDSALYLCASGLAKQETQYFGPGTRLLVL.

The CDR3 is CASSRQRSGEQFF. CDR3 coding DNA: TGTGCCAGCAGTCGACAGAGATCGGGTGAGCAGTTCTTC. The J gene is TRBJ2-1, the V gene TRBV11-2, with D perhaps matching TRBD1 (5 bases). V was clipped by 6 bases and J by 9 bases, with 15 bases between them. CDR1 and CDR2 from the germline V gene are SGHAT and FQNNGV. This CDR3 is 13 amino acids long.

The rearrangement uses TRBV28 and TRBJ2-1; 7 positions match TRBD2. CDR3 length equals 15 residues. Germline-derived CDR1 and CDR2 are MDHEN and SYDVKM. The V and J ends lost 5 bases and 6 bases, in that order; junction bases with no gene match: 10. CDR3 sequence (DNA): TGTGCCAGCAGTCTCGGCGGGGGTGGAGTCAATGAGCAGTTCTTC. It specifies CASSLGGGGVNEQFF.

This chain links TRBV5-4 with TRBJ2-7; D is unclear. V was trimmed by 3 bases and J by 2 bases, leaving 15 bases between them. This CDR3 spans 15 amino acids. Per germline, CDR1 SGHNT and CDR2 YYREEE (reference sequence). CDR3 loop: CASSSKKDKAYEQYF. The CDR3, as DNA: TGTGCCAGCAGCTCGAAAAAAGACAAGGCCTACGAGCAGTACTTC.

The chain combines TRBV10-3 with TRBJ2-7, with TRBD1 matching over 10 bases. V shed 5 bases and J 5 bases; nucleotides not matched to a gene: 6. The CDR3 length is 14 residues. Germline V gene lookup returns CDR1 ENHRY and CDR2 SYGVKD. CDR3 DNA: TGTGCCATCAGTAAAGACAGGGGGCTCAACGAGCAGTACTTC. It translates to CAISKDRGLNEQYF.

The chain links TRBV19 to TRBJ2-1; D not resolved. V was shortened by 1 base and J by 0 bases, with 7 bases between the two germline ends. This CDR3 region has 15 residues. Germline CDR1 is LNHDA and CDR2 is SQIVND (reference sequence). CDR3 loop: CASSIAQSSYNEQFF. CDR3 nucleotides: TGTGCCAGTAGTATAGCACAGAGCTCCTACAATGAGCAGTTCTTC.

This chain joins TRBV19 and TRBJ1-4; D not resolved. CDR1 LNHDA and CDR2 SQIVND come from the germline V gene (reference sequence). This CDR3 comprises 13 residues. V was pared by 7 bases and J by 8 bases, with 14 bases between. The CDR3 loop is CASTRLAHEKLFF. The CDR3 nucleotides are TGTGCCAGTACCCGGCTGGCTCACGAAAAACTGTTTTTT. The variable domain in full, completed from reference TRBV19 and TRBJ1-4, reads DGGITQSPKYLFRKEGQNVTLSCEQNLNHDAMYWYRQDPGQGLRLIYYSQIVNDFQKGDIAEGYSVSREKKESFPLTVTSAQKNPTAFYLCASTRLAHEKLFFGSGTQLSVL.

The chain joins TRBV6-5 to TRBJ1-2; possibly TRBD1 for D (6 bases). CDR1 is MNHEY and CDR2 is SVGAGI in the germline V gene. The CDR3 consists of 13 residues. The germline V and J ends were trimmed by 6 bases and 4 bases, with 12 bases remaining between them. The CDR3 loop is CASSRDTFYGYTF. Written as DNA, the CDR3 is TGTGCCAGCAGCCGGGACACCTTCTATGGCTACACCTTC.

The chain couples TRBV5-4 to TRBJ2-5; TRBD1 matches at 7 bases. The J call could be wrong; TRBJ2-7 is a better fit for the DNA end. Germline values: CDR1 SGHNT, CDR2 YYREEE (reference sequence). This CDR3 has 15 amino acids. DNA of the CDR3: TGTGCCAGCAGCTTAACCGGGACAGATCGCTACGAGCAGTACTTC. Encoded protein: CASSLTGTDRYEQYF.

The chain recombines TRBV28 with TRBJ2-1, with a tentative D call TRBD1 (5 bases). The CDR3 spans 13 residues. Germline V gene sequence: CDR1 MDHEN, CDR2 SYDVKM. Trimming took 5 bases from V and 4 from J, leaving 9 bases between them. DNA for the CDR3: TGTGCCAGCAGTCGGACAAGTTACAATGAGCAGTTCTTC. Its translation: CASSRTSYNEQFF.

The chain joins TRBV19 to TRBJ1-1; the match to TRBD1 covers 7 bases. V was clipped by 7 bases and J by 0 bases; unmatched bases: 8. This CDR3 is 15 amino acids long. Per the germline V gene, CDR1 is LNHDA and CDR2 is SQIVND (reference sequence). The CDR3 DNA reads TGTGCCAGTACCGTGACAGGGAGGTTGAACACTGAAGCTTTCTTT. Translated, it gives CASTVTGRLNTEAFF. Based on the CDR3 plus reference TRBV19 and TRBJ1-1, the full variable domain is DGGITQSPKYLFRKEGQNVTLSCEQNLNHDAMYWYRQDPGQGLRLIYYSQIVNDFQKGDIAEGYSVSREKKESFPLTVTSAQKNPTAFYLCASTVTGRLNTEAFFGQGTRLTVV.

About this clone: At one boundary the junction diverges from the germline segment, which might be a read error. At the DNA level, this CDR3 is encoded by other sequences in the same sample as well. The V call is TRBV6-1, the J call TRBJ1-3; D is undetermined. Germline V gene lookup returns CDR1 MNHNS and CDR2 SASEGT. The CDR3 has 14 residues. The CDR3: CASSTEFSGNTIYF. In nucleotides, the CDR3 is TGTGCCAGCTCTACAGAATTCTCTGGAAACACTATATATTTT.

The rearrangement links TRBV20-1 to TRBJ2-7; D is unclear. Germline assignment: CDR1 DFQATT and CDR2 SNEGSKA (reference sequence). This CDR3 comprises 11 residues. V was clipped by 4 bases and J by 3 bases, with 7 bases between them. CDR3 residues: CSATSYYEQYF. The CDR3 DNA follows: TGCAGTGCTACGTCGTACTACGAGCAGTACTTC.